Given below is one T cell receptor beta chain in context. This clone was detected only a few times. What this receptor recognizes is not known. It has no much larger one-base neighbor in the sample; base qualities were not kept. The data stem from a study of cytotoxic CD8 clonotypes in ibrutinib-treated CLL (dated by TCRdb to the early 2020s). With respect to the entire study: The cohort was composed of about a dozen relapsed/refractory and around 15 treatment-naive patients; IGHV unmutated status was identified in 17 patients. Every sample from remission and from progressive disease was obtained while the patients were still on ibrutinib. Samples at response were collected after a median of roughly 13 months of treatment, with a range of roughly 6 to 40 months. Samples averaged 255,043 productive templates and 94,082 productive rearrangements. Cryopreserved peripheral blood mononuclear cells were obtained prior to treatment, at the time of response, and at either disease progression or sustained remission. Longitudinal samples were obtainable from about 30% of the roughly 90 participants in the trial. Responses were partial in some 24 patients and complete in 2; after median around 72 months follow-up, some 14 stayed in remission and about twelve progressed.

What the time point label conveys for this sample: around 2 years on ibrutinib. Around 2 micrograms of genomic DNA were extracted from cryopreserved PBMCs for TCR beta library preparation. Longitudinal blood samples from CLL patients receiving ibrutinib monotherapy were subjected to high-throughput TCR beta sequencing. The patients were enrolled in a single-center, open-label phase 2 trial of ibrutinib monotherapy. Broad study findings and their caveats: Baseline clonality exceeded that of age-matched healthy donors and correlated strongly with circulating CD8+ T-cell counts. Clonality increased at ibrutinib response, stayed stable in sustained remission, and fell back toward baseline at progression. Sampling times were not matched between patients in sustained remission and patients whose disease was progressing, and lymph node repertoires were not examined. Public clonotypes were rare and either shrank or stayed stable during treatment, and the rise in clonality at ibrutinib response reflected expansion of private clonotypes.

On a MiSeq, deep resolution sequencing aimed for a depth between 1 in 1 million and 1 in 200,000 T cells, with each clonotype covered approximately 9.2x on average. The immunoSEQ hsTCRB Kit was used to generate the TCR beta libraries. Per the original workflow: Data were analyzed with ImmunoSEQ Data Assistant and ImmunoSEQ Analyzer, with V, D and J genes assigned per IMGT definitions. Clonality was computed as one minus normalized Shannon entropy of productive rearrangement frequencies, ranging from 0 to 1. Only overrepresented clonotypes making up at least 0.05% of each patient's repertoire were included in the public clonotype analysis. Repertoires from some 14 age-matched healthy donors in immuneACCESS were used as clonality controls. The table was pulled from immuneACCESS by TCRdb, which kept in-frame rearrangements only. Such tables lose some clones; where checked, under half of the loss comes from unresolved V genes, and the rest has no known cause. V, J and clone size reflect that table, while D and trimming were determined from the DNA. This sample holds over 45,000 clones; 56% were observed only once. Around 21% of the sample belongs to the ten largest clones.

This clonotype was sampled from a human donor with chronic lymphocytic leukemia. The sample was PBMCs, taken after 24 months of ibrutinib treatment.

The CDR3 is CASSQDRAFFYGYTF. The DNA is as follows: TGTGCCAGCAGTCAGGACAGGGCATTTTTCTATGGCTACACCTTC. In this chain, TRBV6-6 is recombined with TRBJ1-2; 8 nucleotides in the junction match TRBD1. For this chain, trimming is 5 bases at the V end and 4 bases at the J end, and the number of junction bases without a gene match is 9. The germline V gene encodes CDR1 MNHNY and CDR2 SVGAGI (reference sequence). From cysteine to phenylalanine, the CDR3 is 15 amino acids long. Only CDR3 DNA is held: 45 bases, read in frame from base 1.